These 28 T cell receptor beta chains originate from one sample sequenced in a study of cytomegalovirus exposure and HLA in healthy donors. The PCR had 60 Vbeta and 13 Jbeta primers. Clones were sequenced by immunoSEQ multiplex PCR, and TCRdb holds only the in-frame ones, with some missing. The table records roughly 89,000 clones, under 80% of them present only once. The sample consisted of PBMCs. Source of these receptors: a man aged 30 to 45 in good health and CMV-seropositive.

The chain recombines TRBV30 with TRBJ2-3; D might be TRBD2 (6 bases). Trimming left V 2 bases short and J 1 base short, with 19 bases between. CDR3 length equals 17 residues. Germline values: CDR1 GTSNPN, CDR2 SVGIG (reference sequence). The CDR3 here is CAWSSPRWRVGTDTQYF. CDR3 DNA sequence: TGTGCCTGGAGTTCCCCACGCTGGAGGGTCGGCACAGATACGCAGTATTTT.

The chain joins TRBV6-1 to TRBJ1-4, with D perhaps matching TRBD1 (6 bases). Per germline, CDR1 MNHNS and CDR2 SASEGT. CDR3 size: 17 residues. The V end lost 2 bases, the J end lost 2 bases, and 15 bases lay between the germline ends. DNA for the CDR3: TGTGCCAGCAGTGAATTAGGCAGGGGTGATACTAATGAAAAACTGTTTTTT. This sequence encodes CASSELGRGDTNEKLFF.

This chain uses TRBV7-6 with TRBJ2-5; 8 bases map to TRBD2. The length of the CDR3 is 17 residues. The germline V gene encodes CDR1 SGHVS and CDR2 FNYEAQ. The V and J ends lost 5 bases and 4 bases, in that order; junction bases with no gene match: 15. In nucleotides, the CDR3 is TGTGCCAGCAGCACTACCGCGGGGGGCCTTTTAATAGAGACCCAGTACTTC. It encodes CASSTTAGGLLIETQYF.

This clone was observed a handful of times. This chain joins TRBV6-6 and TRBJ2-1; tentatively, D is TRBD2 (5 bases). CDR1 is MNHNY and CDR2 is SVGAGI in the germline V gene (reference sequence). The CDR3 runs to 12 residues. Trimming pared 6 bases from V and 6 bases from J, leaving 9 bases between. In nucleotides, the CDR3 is TGTGCCAGCAGCCGGAGGACCAATGAGCAGTTCTTC. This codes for CASSRRTNEQFF.

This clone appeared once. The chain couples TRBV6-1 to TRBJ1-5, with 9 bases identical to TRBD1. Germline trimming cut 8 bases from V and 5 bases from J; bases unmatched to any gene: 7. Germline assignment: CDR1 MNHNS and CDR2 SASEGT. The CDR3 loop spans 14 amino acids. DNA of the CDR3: TGTGCCAGCGGGGACAGGGAGCCCCATCAGCCCCAGCATTTT. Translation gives CASGDREPHQPQHF.

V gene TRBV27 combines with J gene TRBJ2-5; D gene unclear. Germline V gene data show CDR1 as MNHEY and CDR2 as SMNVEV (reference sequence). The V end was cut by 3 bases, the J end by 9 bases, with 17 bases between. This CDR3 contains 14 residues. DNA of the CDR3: TGTGCCAGCAGTTTCAGTCGGCTAGTTGACCCCCAGTACTTC. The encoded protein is CASSFSRLVDPQYF.

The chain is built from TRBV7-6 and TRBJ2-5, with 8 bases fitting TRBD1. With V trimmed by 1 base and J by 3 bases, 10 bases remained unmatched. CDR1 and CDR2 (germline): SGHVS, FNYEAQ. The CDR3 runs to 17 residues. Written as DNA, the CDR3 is TGTGCCAGCAGCTTAGTCGGGGCAGGGGGCGGTAAAGAGACCCAGTACTTC. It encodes CASSLVGAGGGKETQYF.

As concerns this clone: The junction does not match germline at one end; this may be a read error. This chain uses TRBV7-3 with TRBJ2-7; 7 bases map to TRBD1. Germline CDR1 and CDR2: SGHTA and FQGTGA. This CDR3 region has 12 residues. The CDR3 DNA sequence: TGTGCCAGCAGCGATGACAGGGTCTGGGAAATGTTC. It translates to CASSDDRVWEMF.

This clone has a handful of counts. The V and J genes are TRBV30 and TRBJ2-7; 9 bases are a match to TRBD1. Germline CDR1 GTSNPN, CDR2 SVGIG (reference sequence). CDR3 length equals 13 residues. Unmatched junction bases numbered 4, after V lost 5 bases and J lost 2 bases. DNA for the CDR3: TGTGCCTGGGCCGGGACAGGGACCTACGAGCAGTACTTC. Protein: CAWAGTGTYEQYF.

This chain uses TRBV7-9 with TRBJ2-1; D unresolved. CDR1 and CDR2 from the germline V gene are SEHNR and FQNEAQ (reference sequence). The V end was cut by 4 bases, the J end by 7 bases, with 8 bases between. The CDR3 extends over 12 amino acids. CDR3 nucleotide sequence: TGTGCCAGCAGCTCCGACTTGAATGAGCAGTTCTTC. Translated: CASSSDLNEQFF. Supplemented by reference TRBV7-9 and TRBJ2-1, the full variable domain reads DTGVSQNPRHKITKRGQNVTFRCDPISEHNRLYWYRQTLGQGPEFLTYFQNEAQLEKSRLLSDRFSAERPKGSFSTLEIQRTEQGDSAMYLCASSSDLNEQFFGPGTRLTVL.

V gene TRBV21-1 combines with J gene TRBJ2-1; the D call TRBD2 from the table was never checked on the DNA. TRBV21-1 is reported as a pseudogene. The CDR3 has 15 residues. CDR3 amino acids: CASTLRAYPHREQFF. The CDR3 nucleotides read TGTGCCAGCACCCTTCGAGCGTACCCCCATAGAGAGCAGTTCTTC.

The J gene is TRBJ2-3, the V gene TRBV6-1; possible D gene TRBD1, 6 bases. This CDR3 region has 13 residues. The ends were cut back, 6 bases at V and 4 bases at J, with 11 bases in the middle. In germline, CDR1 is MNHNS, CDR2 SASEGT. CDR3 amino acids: CASSPQGPDTQYF. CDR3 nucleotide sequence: TGTGCCAGCAGCCCACAGGGCCCAGATACGCAGTATTTT.

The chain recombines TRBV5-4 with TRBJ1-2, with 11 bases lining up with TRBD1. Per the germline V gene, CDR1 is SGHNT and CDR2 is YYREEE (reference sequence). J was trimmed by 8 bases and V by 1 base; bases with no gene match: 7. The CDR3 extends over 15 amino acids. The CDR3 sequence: CASSLKGQGALGYTF. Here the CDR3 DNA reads TGTGCCAGCAGCTTGAAAGGACAGGGGGCCTTAGGCTACACCTTC.

This CDR3 reads CASSRAGQFQETQYF. The DNA of the CDR3 is TGTGCCAGCAGCCGTGCGGGGCAGTTCCAAGAGACCCAGTACTTC. V is TRBV6-1 and J is TRBJ2-5, with D maybe TRBD2 (6 bases). The length of the CDR3 is 15 residues. V lost 6 bases, J lost 1 base, and 15 bases lay in between. The germline V gene has CDR1 MNHNS and CDR2 SASEGT.

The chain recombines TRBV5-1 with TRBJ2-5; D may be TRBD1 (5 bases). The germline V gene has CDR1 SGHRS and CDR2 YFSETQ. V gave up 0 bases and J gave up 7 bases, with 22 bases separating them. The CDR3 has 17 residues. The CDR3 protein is CASSLAKGVPSGATQYF. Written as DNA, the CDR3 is TGCGCCAGCAGCTTGGCCAAAGGGGTACCATCCGGCGCGACCCAGTACTTC.

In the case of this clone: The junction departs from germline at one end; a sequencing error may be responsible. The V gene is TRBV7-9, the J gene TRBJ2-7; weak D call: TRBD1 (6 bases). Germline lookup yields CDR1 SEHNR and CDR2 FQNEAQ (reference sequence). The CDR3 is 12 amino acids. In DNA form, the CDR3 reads TGTTCCAGCAGGGGCCAGGGCTACGAGCAGTACTTC. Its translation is CSSRGQGYEQYF.

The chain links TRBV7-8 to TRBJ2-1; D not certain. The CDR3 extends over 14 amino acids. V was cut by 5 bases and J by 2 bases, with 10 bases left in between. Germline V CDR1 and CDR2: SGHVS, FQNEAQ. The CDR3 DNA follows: TGTGCCAGCAGCCCCCTTGAGGCCTACAATGAGCAGTTCTTC. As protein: CASSPLEAYNEQFF.

The CDR3 sequence is CSAVGDRGRYEQYF. The CDR3 DNA reads as TGCAGCGCCGTCGGGGACAGGGGGCGATACGAGCAGTACTTC. The V gene is TRBV29-1, the J gene TRBJ2-7, with 12 bases matching TRBD1. The V and J ends lost 7 bases and 4 bases, in that order; junction bases with no gene match: 8. Looked up from germline, CDR1 is SQVTM and CDR2 is ANQGSEA. There are 14 residues in the CDR3.

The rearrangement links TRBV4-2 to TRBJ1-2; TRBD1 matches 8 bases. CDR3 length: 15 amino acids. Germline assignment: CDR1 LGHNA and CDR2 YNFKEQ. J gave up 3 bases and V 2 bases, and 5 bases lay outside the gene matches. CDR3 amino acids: CASSQPGQDHYGYTF. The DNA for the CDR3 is TGTGCCAGCAGCCAACCGGGACAGGACCACTATGGCTACACCTTC.

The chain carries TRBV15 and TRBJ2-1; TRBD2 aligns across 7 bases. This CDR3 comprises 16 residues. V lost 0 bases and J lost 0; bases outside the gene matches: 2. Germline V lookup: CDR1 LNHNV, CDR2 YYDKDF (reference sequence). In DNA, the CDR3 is TGTGCCACCAGCAGAGATTCGGGGGGCTCCTACAATGAGCAGTTCTTC. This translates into CATSRDSGGSYNEQFF.

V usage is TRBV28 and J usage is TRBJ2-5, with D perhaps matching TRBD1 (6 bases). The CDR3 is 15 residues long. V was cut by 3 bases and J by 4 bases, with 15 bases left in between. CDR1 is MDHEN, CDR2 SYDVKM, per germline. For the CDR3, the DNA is TGTGCCAGCAGTTTCCACAGGGACCTCAGAGAGACCCAGTACTTC. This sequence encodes CASSFHRDLRETQYF.

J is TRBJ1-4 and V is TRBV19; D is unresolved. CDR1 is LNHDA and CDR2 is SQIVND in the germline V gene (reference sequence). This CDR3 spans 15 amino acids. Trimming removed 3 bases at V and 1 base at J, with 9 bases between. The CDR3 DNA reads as TGTGCCAGTAGTATTTTTCGGGGAACTAATGAAAAACTGTTTTTT. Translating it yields CASSIFRGTNEKLFF.

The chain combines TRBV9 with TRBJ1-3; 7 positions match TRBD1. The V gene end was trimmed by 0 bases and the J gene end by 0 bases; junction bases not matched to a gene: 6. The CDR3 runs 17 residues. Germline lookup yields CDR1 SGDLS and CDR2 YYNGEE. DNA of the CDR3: TGTGCCAGCAGCGTAGCTGCCGGACAGGTCTCTGGAAACACCATATATTTT. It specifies CASSVAAGQVSGNTIYF.

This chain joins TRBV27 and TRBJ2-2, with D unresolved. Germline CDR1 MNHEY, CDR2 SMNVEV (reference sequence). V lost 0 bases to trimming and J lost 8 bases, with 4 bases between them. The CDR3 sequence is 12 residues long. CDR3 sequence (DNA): TGTGCCAGCAGTTTATCTCCAGGGGAGCTGTTTTTT. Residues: CASSLSPGELFF.

The CDR3 spells CASSQDDWGGAGELFF. DNA of the CDR3: TGCGCCAGCAGCCAAGATGATTGGGGGGGTGCCGGGGAGCTGTTTTTT. The chain is built from TRBV4-1 and TRBJ2-2; 7 bases map to TRBD2. J gave up 6 bases and V 0 bases, and 7 bases lay outside the gene matches. The CDR3 runs to 16 residues. Per germline, CDR1 MGHRA and CDR2 YSYEKL.

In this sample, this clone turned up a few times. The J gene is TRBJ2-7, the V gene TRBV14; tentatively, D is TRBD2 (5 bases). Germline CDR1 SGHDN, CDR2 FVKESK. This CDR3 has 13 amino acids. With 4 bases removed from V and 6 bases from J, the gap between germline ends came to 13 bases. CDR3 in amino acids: CASSPNVAGEQYF. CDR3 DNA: TGTGCCAGCAGCCCAAACGTGGCGGGCGAGCAGTACTTC.

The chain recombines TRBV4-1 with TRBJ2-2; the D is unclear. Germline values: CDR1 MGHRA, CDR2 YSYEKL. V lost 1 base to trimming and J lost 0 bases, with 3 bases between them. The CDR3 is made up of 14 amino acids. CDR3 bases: TGCGCCAGCAGCCAAGGGCCGAACACCGGGGAGCTGTTTTTT. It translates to CASSQGPNTGELFF.

The CDR3 region is CATSRVRAGGHNEQFF. The CDR3, as DNA: TGTGCCACCAGCAGAGTTCGAGCGGGGGGTCACAATGAGCAGTTCTTC. J is TRBJ2-1 and V is TRBV15; 9 bases align to TRBD2. This CDR3 contains 16 residues. Germline lookup yields CDR1 LNHNV and CDR2 YYDKDF (reference sequence). Trimming took 1 base from V and 5 from J; bases not matched to a gene: 6. Complete variable domain (other parts from reference TRBV15 and TRBJ2-1): DAMVIQNPRYQVTQFGKPVTLSCSQTLNHNVMYWYQQKSSQAPKLLFHYYDKDFNNEADTPDNFQSRRPNTSFCFLDIRSPGLGDTAMYLCATSRVRAGGHNEQFFGPGTRLTVL.